This T cell receptor beta chain stems from a study of T cell clones after liver transplantation. Overall study context: Post-transplant blood was tracked for graft-donor-reactive T cell clones identified in a pre-transplant mixed lymphocyte reaction. Pre-transplant mixed lymphocyte reactions yielded third-party-reactive TCRbeta sequences as comparators for graft-donor-reactive sequences.

CDR1 is SGHRS, CDR2 YFSETQ, per germline. The CDR3 extends over 18 amino acids. J lost 3 bases, V lost 5 bases, and 11 bases had no gene match. Assay used: immunoSEQ multiplex PCR; TCRdb lists only in-frame clones, some missing. The table lists more than 65,000 clones, under 95% of them singletons. Specimen: CD4+ T cells from blood, collected before liver transplant. The J gene is TRBJ2-1, the V gene TRBV5-1, with TRBD2 matching 13 bases. The sequence derives from a human donor who received a liver transplant. The CDR3 nucleotides are TGCGCCAGCAGACTGAGGACTAGCGGGAGCTCGGACTACAATGAGCAGTTCTTC. It is translated as CASRLRTSGSSDYNEQFF.